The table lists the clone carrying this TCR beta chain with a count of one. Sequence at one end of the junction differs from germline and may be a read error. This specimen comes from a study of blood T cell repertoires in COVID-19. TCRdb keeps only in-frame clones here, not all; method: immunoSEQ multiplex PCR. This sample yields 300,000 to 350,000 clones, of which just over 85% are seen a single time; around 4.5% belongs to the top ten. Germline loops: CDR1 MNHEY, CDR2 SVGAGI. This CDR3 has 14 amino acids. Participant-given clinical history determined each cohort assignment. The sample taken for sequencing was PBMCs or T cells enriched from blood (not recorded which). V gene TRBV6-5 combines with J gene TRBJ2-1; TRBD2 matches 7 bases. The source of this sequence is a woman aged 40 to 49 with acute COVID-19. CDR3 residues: CASSYGGGTNKQFF. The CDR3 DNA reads TGTGCCAGCAGTTACGGGGGGGGAACCAATAAGCAGTTCTTC.